The 12 T cell receptor beta chains presented below share a single source sample, sequenced in a study of cytomegalovirus exposure and HLA in healthy donors (dated by TCRdb to about 2017). Libraries came from the immunoSEQ multiplex PCR assay. TCRdb's version of the immuneACCESS table is confined to in-frame rearrangements and falls short of the full clone set. An unresolved V gene accounts for under half of the shortfall where checked; the remainder is of unknown origin. The sample contains 200,000 to 300,000 clones, 90% of them found a single time. The top ten hold approximately 3% of the sample. Source material: PBMCs. The receptors here all came from a woman aged 25-40 years in good health and CMV-seronegative.

The chain couples TRBV7-9 to TRBJ2-7; TRBD2 matches 7 bases. Germline V lookup: CDR1 SEHNR, CDR2 FQNEAQ (reference sequence). The CDR3 contains 14 residues. With V trimmed by 4 bases and J by 2 bases, 5 bases remained unmatched. The chain's CDR3 is CASSWGGSPYEQYF. The CDR3 DNA is TGTGCCAGCAGCTGGGGAGGGTCACCCTACGAGCAGTACTTC. Based on the CDR3 plus reference TRBV7-9 and TRBJ2-7, the full variable domain is DTGVSQNPRHKITKRGQNVTFRCDPISEHNRLYWYRQTLGQGPEFLTYFQNEAQLEKSRLLSDRFSAERPKGSFSTLEIQRTEQGDSAMYLCASSWGGSPYEQYFGPGTRLTVT.

The rearrangement uses TRBV11-2 and TRBJ2-7; 7 bases fit TRBD2. Germline trimming cut 3 bases from V and 2 bases from J; bases unmatched to any gene: 7. Germline values: CDR1 SGHAT, CDR2 FQNNGV. This CDR3 has 15 amino acids. The CDR3 loop is CASSFGRVTTYEQYF. The CDR3 region has the DNA TGTGCCAGCAGCTTTGGGAGGGTAACAACCTACGAGCAGTACTTC.

The V gene is TRBV5-1, the J gene TRBJ1-1, with D possibly matching TRBD1 (5 bases). Trimming removed 1 base at V and 1 base at J, with 8 bases between. Germline V gene sequence: CDR1 SGHRS, CDR2 YFSETQ. This CDR3 is 14 amino acids long. CDR3 sequence reads: CASSLLDRNTEAFF. As DNA, the CDR3 is TGCGCCAGCAGCTTGCTAGACAGGAACACTGAAGCTTTCTTT.

V gene TRBV5-4 combines with J gene TRBJ2-7; 7 bases agree with TRBD2. After removal of 2 bases from V and 0 bases from J, the junction contained 2 bases not matched to a gene. Germline V lookup: CDR1 SGHNT, CDR2 YYREEE (reference sequence). CDR3 length: 14 residues. The CDR3 DNA follows: TGTGCCAGCAGCTTTGCTAGCGGCTCCTACGAGCAGTACTTC. Translated, it gives CASSFASGSYEQYF.

The J gene is TRBJ2-7, the V gene TRBV27, with D unresolved. CDR3 length: 16 residues. Germline CDR1 MNHEY, CDR2 SMNVEV (reference sequence). Trimming cost V 5 bases and J 0 bases, with 17 bases left between them. The CDR3 sequence is CASSPGAVRSSYEQYF. Written as DNA, the CDR3 is TGTGCCAGCAGTCCCGGCGCGGTACGGAGCTCCTACGAGCAGTACTTC.

J is TRBJ2-3 and V is TRBV12-5; D not resolved. Trimming pared 1 base from V and 0 bases from J, leaving 8 bases between. The CDR3 is made up of 15 amino acids. Germline V CDR1 and CDR2: LGHNT, FRNRAP. In DNA form, the CDR3 reads TGTGCTAGTGGTTTGGGTGAGACTAGCACAGATACGCAGTATTTT. Its translation: CASGLGETSTDTQYF.

This chain connects TRBV9 to TRBJ2-1; 11 bases map to TRBD2. The V segment lost 0 bases and the J segment 6 bases; nucleotides outside the gene matches: 8. This CDR3 has 17 residues. Germline V gives CDR1 SGDLS, CDR2 YYNGEE. CDR3 in DNA: TGTGCCAGCAGCGTAGCGGCTAGCGGGAGGCCCTCCAATGAGCAGTTCTTC. Its protein product is CASSVAASGRPSNEQFF. Complete variable domain (other parts from reference TRBV9 and TRBJ2-1): DSGVTQTPKHLITATGQRVTLRCSPRSGDLSVYWYQQSLDQGLQFLIQYYNGEERAKGNILERFSAQQFPDLHSELNLSSLELGDSALYFCASSVAASGRPSNEQFFGPGTRLTVL.

The chain couples TRBV28 to TRBJ1-1, with TRBD1 identical over 7 bases. Germline lookup yields CDR1 MDHEN and CDR2 SYDVKM. There are 13 residues in the CDR3. Unmatched junction bases numbered 6, after V lost 11 bases and J lost 0 bases. CDR3 bases: TGTGCCTCTCGACAGGGTCTGAACACTGAAGCTTTCTTT. It yields the protein CASRQGLNTEAFF.

The chain employs TRBV7-2 and TRBJ2-6, with no clear D. CDR1 is SGHTA and CDR2 is FQGNSA in the germline V gene. The CDR3 has 15 residues. Trimming took off 4 bases at V and 2 bases at J, with 9 bases between the two ends. In nucleotides, the CDR3 is TGTGCCAGCAGCTACTCCTGGGCTGGGGCCAACGTCCTGACTTTC. It yields the protein CASSYSWAGANVLTF.

This chain joins TRBV5-1 and TRBJ2-1, with D possibly called TRBD1 or TRBD2 (5 bases each). CDR3 size: 14 residues. V was cut by 2 bases and J by 6 bases, with 12 bases left in between. Germline V gene sequence: CDR1 SGHRS, CDR2 YFSETQ. Here the CDR3 DNA reads TGCGCCAGCAGCTTCCGGGACGGATCCAATGAGCAGTTCTTC. Its translation: CASSFRDGSNEQFF. The full variable domain, its missing parts supplied by reference TRBV5-1 and TRBJ2-1, is KAGVTQTPRYLIKTRGQQVTLSCSPISGHRSVSWYQQTPGQGLQFLFEYFSETQRNKGNFPGRFSGRQFSNSRSEMNVSTLELGDSALYLCASSFRDGSNEQFFGPGTRLTVL.

The rearrangement joins TRBV7-2 to TRBJ2-3; D is unclear. Between the trimmed V and J ends, which lost 5 bases and 0 bases, there was a span of 9 bases. Germline CDR1 reads SGHTA; CDR2 reads FQGNSA. This CDR3 spans 14 amino acids. Here the CDR3 DNA reads TGTGCCAGCAGCCGCGTTTCTAGCACAGATACGCAGTATTTT. Its translation: CASSRVSSTDTQYF. The full variable domain, its missing parts supplied by reference TRBV7-2 and TRBJ2-3, is GAGVSQSPSNKVTEKGKDVELRCDPISGHTALYWYRQSLGQGLEFLIYFQGNSAPDKSGLPSDRFSAERTGGSVSTLTIQRTQQEDSAVYLCASSRVSSTDTQYFGPGTRLTVL.

CDR3 amino acids: CASSQGTGAAKNIQYF. The CDR3 nucleotides are TGCGCCAGCAGCCAAGGGACAGGGGCAGCCAAAAACATTCAGTACTTC. The chain carries TRBV4-3 and TRBJ2-4; 9 bases are a match to TRBD1. This CDR3 spans 16 amino acids. Germline V CDR1 and CDR2: LGHNA, YSLEER. V lost 1 base and J lost 0; bases outside the gene matches: 1.